These 15 T cell receptor beta chains share one sample of origin, sequenced in a study of technical replicates of blood from a few donors. Data came from immunoSEQ multiplex PCR; TCRdb stores just in-frame clones and leaves some out. The sample lists some 82,000 clones; less than 98% were seen once. Material for sequencing was T cells isolated from PBMCs. The source of these receptors is a human donor in good health.

The genes are TRBV15 and TRBJ2-4; D uncertain. This CDR3 is 15 amino acids long. Germline V lookup: CDR1 LNHNV, CDR2 YYDKDF (reference sequence). Between the trimmed V and J ends, which lost 5 bases and 3 bases, there was a span of 14 bases. CDR3 sequence (DNA): TGTGCCACCAGCGTGCCGTCTGGAGTCAAAAACATTCAGTACTTC. It specifies CATSVPSGVKNIQYF.

This rearrangement joins TRBV7-2 to TRBJ2-1; 8 bases line up with TRBD1. V was pared by 5 bases and J by 3 bases, with 9 bases of the junction left unmatched. There are 16 residues in the CDR3. From germline, CDR1 is SGHTA and CDR2 FQGNSA. The CDR3 loop is CASSPRTGWDYNEQFF. The DNA of the CDR3 is TGTGCCAGCAGCCCCCGGACAGGGTGGGACTACAATGAGCAGTTCTTC.

V and J are TRBV6-4 and TRBJ2-5; 9 bases are shared with TRBD2. CDR1 is MRHNA and CDR2 is SNTAGT in the germline V gene. The CDR3 extends over 15 amino acids. The junction had 4 bases not matched to a gene; V was cut back by 5 bases and J by 0 bases. CDR3 DNA: TGTGCCAGCAGTTCGGTAGCGGGGGACCAAGAGACCCAGTACTTC. Encoded protein: CASSSVAGDQETQYF.

The CDR3 sequence is CASSQEGLRQGSPLHF. The CDR3 nucleotides read TGCGCCAGCAGCCAAGAAGGGTTGAGACAGGGATCACCCCTCCACTTT. The V call is TRBV4-1, the J call TRBJ1-6; 7 bases are shared with TRBD1. Germline CDR1 is MGHRA and CDR2 is YSYEKL. This CDR3 region has 16 residues. V dropped 0 bases and J dropped 10; count of bases not matched to a gene: 9.

This chain connects TRBV4-1 to TRBJ2-4; 13 bases agree with TRBD2. Germline V gene sequence: CDR1 MGHRA, CDR2 YSYEKL. V dropped 7 bases and J dropped 7; count of bases not matched to a gene: 13. CDR3 length: 17 residues. The CDR3 DNA follows: TGCGCCAGCAACCCCGGACTAGCGGGGGCCTTGGGGAACATTCAGTACTTC. It yields the protein CASNPGLAGALGNIQYF.

The chain joins TRBV5-1 to TRBJ2-5, with a possible D match to TRBD2 (6 bases). This CDR3 region has 17 residues. Trimming removed 0 bases from V and 2 bases from J, with 17 bases in between. Germline CDR1 is SGHRS and CDR2 is YFSETQ. CDR3 protein: CASSLGSGGTGQETQYF. The CDR3 DNA reads TGCGCCAGCAGCTTGGGTAGTGGAGGGACGGGGCAAGAGACCCAGTACTTC.

For the CDR3, the DNA is TGTGCCAGCAGATCCCTAAGCGGGAGGGTGTCCCACGAGCAGTACTTC. Its protein product is CASRSLSGRVSHEQYF. This chain uses TRBV7-2 with TRBJ2-7; 10 bases align to TRBD2. Germline-derived CDR1 and CDR2 are SGHTA and FQGNSA. The CDR3 consists of 16 residues. The V gene end was trimmed by 6 bases and the J gene end by 5 bases; junction bases not matched to a gene: 13.

V usage is TRBV7-9 and J usage is TRBJ2-7; 8 bases are shared with TRBD1. The CDR3 is made up of 14 amino acids. With 6 bases clipped from V and 2 bases from J, the junction kept 6 bases outside the gene matches. The germline CDR1 and CDR2 sequences are SEHNR and FQNEAQ (reference sequence). CDR3: CASSPGQAAYEQYF. Here the CDR3 DNA reads TGTGCCAGCAGTCCGGGACAGGCCGCCTACGAGCAGTACTTC.

The chain carries TRBV6-5 and TRBJ1-2; possibly TRBD1 for D (6 bases). Trimming took off 6 bases at V and 8 bases at J, with 13 bases between the two ends. Germline V gene sequence: CDR1 MNHEY, CDR2 SVGAGI. This CDR3 has 12 amino acids. The CDR3: CASRDRPGGYTF. CDR3 DNA sequence: TGTGCCAGCAGGGACAGACCTGGCGGCTACACCTTC.

A word on this clone: Additional DNA sequences in this sample encode the identical CDR3. This chain connects TRBV6-5 to TRBJ2-1, with TRBD1 matching over 8 bases. The J segment lost 7 bases and the V segment lost 3 bases, leaving 5 bases of the junction unmatched. Germline V CDR1 and CDR2: MNHEY, SVGAGI. There are 14 residues in the CDR3. CDR3 region: CASSYSGGGNEQFF. The CDR3, as DNA: TGTGCCAGCAGTTATTCAGGGGGCGGAAATGAGCAGTTCTTC.

The chain carries TRBV19 and TRBJ1-1; D not certain. V lost 7 bases and J 4 bases, leaving 19 bases between the germline ends. Germline CDR1 is LNHDA and CDR2 is SQIVND (reference sequence). There are 15 residues in the CDR3. The CDR3 nucleotides are TGTGCCAGTACCCCCGAAGGTGGGAGAGGCACTGAAGCTTTCTTT. It specifies CASTPEGGRGTEAFF.

This clone was seen once. One end of the junction does not line up with germline, which may come from a read error. The chain employs TRBV2 and TRBJ2-7; D perhaps matches TRBD1 (6 bases). CDR1 is SNHLY and CDR2 is FYNNEI in the germline V gene. This CDR3 region has 11 residues. DNA for the CDR3: TGTGCCAGCAGGGAAGGACAGGAGCAGTACTTC. Translating it yields CASREGQEQYF.

The V call is TRBV28, the J call TRBJ1-5; D uncertain. V was cut by 5 bases and J by 9 bases, with 17 bases left in between. The CDR3 is made up of 14 amino acids. Germline-derived CDR1 and CDR2 are MDHEN and SYDVKM. In DNA form, the CDR3 reads TGTGCCAGCAGTACGAACGAGGGCGTGGGGCCCCAGCATTTT. Translation: CASSTNEGVGPQHF.

The chain uses TRBV5-5 and TRBJ1-2; D ambiguous. The V gene lost 2 bases and the J gene lost 4 bases, with 9 bases spanning the gap. The CDR3 consists of 13 residues. Germline-derived CDR1 and CDR2 are SGHKS and YYEKEE (reference sequence). CDR3 sequence (DNA): TGTGCCAGCAGCTTACCCTCCGGCTATGGCTACACCTTC. This gives the protein CASSLPSGYGYTF.

The V call is TRBV19, the J call TRBJ1-5, with 7 bases that match TRBD1. CDR1 is LNHDA and CDR2 is SQIVND in the germline V gene (reference sequence). V shed 5 bases, J shed 2 bases, and the junction held 12 bases outside the gene matches. The CDR3 extends over 17 amino acids. The CDR3 here is CASSQMGRGYGNQPQHF. The CDR3 bases are TGTGCCAGTAGTCAGATGGGCAGGGGGTATGGCAATCAGCCCCAGCATTTT. The entire variable domain, with the rest obtained from reference TRBV19 and TRBJ1-5, is as follows: DGGITQSPKYLFRKEGQNVTLSCEQNLNHDAMYWYRQDPGQGLRLIYYSQIVNDFQKGDIAEGYSVSREKKESFPLTVTSAQKNPTAFYLCASSQMGRGYGNQPQHFGDGTRLSIL.